This entry features one TCR beta chain sequence. What it binds is not known. TCRdb reprocessed the 5' RACE reads with MiXCR, giving one entry per CDR3 protein. This sample has around 480,000 distinct CDR3 sequences, with around 15% found just once. This sample was included in a study of identical twins. From germline, CDR1 is SGDLS and CDR2 YYNGEE. After removal of 0 bases from V and 6 bases from J, the junction contained 4 bases not matched to a gene. CDR3 length: 15 amino acids. The study, taken as a whole, reports: Interpretation of the results relied on cross-sectional statistical analysis and not on following the same donors.

A further study also used this sample, focusing on yellow fever vaccine responses in identical twins.

The chain links TRBV9 to TRBJ2-1, with 9 bases fitting TRBD2. The sample taken for sequencing was CD4+ T cells sorted from blood. The sequence was collected from a woman aged 18-29 years in good health. The CDR3 region has the DNA TGTGCCAGCAGCGTAGGAATAGCGGGGGTCAATGAGCAGTTCTTC. It translates to CASSVGIAGVNEQFF.